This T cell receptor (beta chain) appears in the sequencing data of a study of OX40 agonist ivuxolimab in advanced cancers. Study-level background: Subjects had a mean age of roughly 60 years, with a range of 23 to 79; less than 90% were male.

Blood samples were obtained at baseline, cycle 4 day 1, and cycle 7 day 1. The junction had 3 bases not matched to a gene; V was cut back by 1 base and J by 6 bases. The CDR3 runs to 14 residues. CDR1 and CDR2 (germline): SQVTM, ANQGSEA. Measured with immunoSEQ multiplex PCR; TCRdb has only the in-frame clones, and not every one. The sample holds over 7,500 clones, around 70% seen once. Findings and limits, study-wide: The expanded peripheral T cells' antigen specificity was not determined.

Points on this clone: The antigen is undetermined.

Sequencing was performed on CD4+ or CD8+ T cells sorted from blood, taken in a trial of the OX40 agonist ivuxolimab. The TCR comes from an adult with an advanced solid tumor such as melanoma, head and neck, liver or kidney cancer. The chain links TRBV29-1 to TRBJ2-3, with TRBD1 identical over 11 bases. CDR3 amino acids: CSVEVGTGGDTQYF. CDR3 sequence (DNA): TGCAGCGTTGAAGTTGGGACAGGGGGGGATACGCAGTATTTT.